This T cell receptor beta chain was captured by sequencing in a study of response to subunit inactivated influenza vaccine. Study results and caveats: T cells newly recruited by each seasonal influenza vaccination are few, the authors suggested.

The V gene's germline CDR1 is SQVTM and CDR2 ANQGSEA. With V trimmed by 7 bases and J by 2 bases, 5 bases remained unmatched. The length of the CDR3 is 14 residues. TCRdb reanalysed the RT-PCR reads using MiXCR and keeps one entry per CDR3 protein. The sample contains a few hundred thousand distinct CDR3 sequences, 14% of which appear only once. In regard to this clonotype: What it recognizes is unknown.

This rearrangement joins TRBV29-1 to TRBJ2-7, with 13 positions matching TRBD2. This clonotype originated in a man aged 45-65 years who received an inactivated influenza vaccine. The sequenced sample was PBMCs from blood, obtained 11 to 12 days after vaccination. The CDR3 spells CSALGLAGAYEQYF. The DNA of the CDR3 is TGCAGCGCCCTCGGACTAGCGGGAGCCTACGAGCAGTACTTC.